The present entry profiles one T cell receptor (beta chain) with its context. Its specific antigen is unknown. Qualities for individual bases were not recorded, and no much larger clone is one base off. Relative to germline, V is 5 bases shorter and J is 7 bases shorter, with 12 bases between their ends. CDR1 and CDR2, per the germline V gene, are MNHNS and SASEGT. Inclusive of the bounding cysteine and phenylalanine, the CDR3 is 12 residues long. The kept DNA is CDR3 alone, 36 bases in frame from the first base. This sample was taken from a study of cytomegalovirus exposure and HLA in healthy donors listed by TCRdb under 2017. Broadly, across the study: According to an earlier analysis of a few hundred of the donors, about 190 million T cells yielded some 110 million unique TCR beta sequences and less than 300 Gb of sequence data. Among the roughly 400 genotyped donors, around 79% belonged to the genetic ancestry cluster associated with self-reported Caucasian donors. The number of typed donors differed by locus: roughly 629-640 for A, B, C, DRB1 and DQB1; about 520 for DQA1; 600 to 610 for DPA1; and about 450 for DPB1. In addition to the first cohort of 650 to 800 subjects, a separate validation cohort of 100 to 150 different subjects was used. On average, approximately 250,000 unique TCR beta nucleotide sequences were sequenced per donor among about 400 genotyped donors of the cohort, with approximately 18% of those sequences being non-productive. The study aimed to test whether signatures of past pathogen exposure could be identified by cataloging public T cell receptors. High-throughput TCR immunosequencing, statistical association of individual TCRs with disease status, and machine learning were combined to predict cytomegalovirus infection status. Alongside the repertoire data, information on donor age, sex, ethnicity and CMV serostatus was compiled. Rather than using new phenotypic data, the later analysis identified candidate immune exposures from TCR beta sequences and from how often those sequences occurred across donors. An early release covering approximately 600 HLA-typed donors comprised 250 to 350 gigabases of sequencing data and roughly 85 million unique TCR sequences. The study profiled the T cell repertoires of 550 to 700 subjects by immunosequencing and related them to cytomegalovirus serostatus. All discovery cohort repertoires had been generated on a single sequencing platform. To study patterns of TCR occurrence, a later analysis re-analyzed previously published TCR beta repertoires from just over 650 donors and added high-resolution HLA genotyping. An earlier analysis of approximately 580 of the donors used high-throughput TCR beta sequencing to judge whether each TCR beta V gene segment behaved as functional or pseudogenic. Five DR-DQ haplotypes were handled as single units for association and clustering, since linkage in the cohort was strong. Both class I and class II loci were covered by HLA typing, at four-digit resolution. A later genetic analysis used genome-wide SNP genotypes for about 55% of the 666 donors, treating that subset as a discovery cohort.

Library construction relied on the immunoSEQ multiplex PCR assay. The multiplex PCR relied on a mix of 60 forward primers for TCR Vbeta segments and 13 reverse primers for TCR Jbeta segments. Amplification of the CDR3 region of rearranged TCR beta genes was performed with a multiplex PCR assay on genomic DNA. The Illumina HiSeq System was used to sequence the amplified TCR beta libraries as 87-base-pair reads. The published analysis was carried out like this. In a later analysis, approximately 74 million unique TCR beta chains were counted across the 650 to 700 repertoires, and around 10 million of these chains were shared by at least two donors. To remove PCR and sequencing errors, raw reads were error-corrected and collapsed into unique sequences using a nearest-neighbor algorithm that merged closely related sequences. CDR3 sequences were aligned to IMGT reference sequences to assign V, D and J gene segments. Each retained sequence needed at least a six-nucleotide match to both a V gene segment and a J gene segment. Rearrangements were called productive when the CDR3 lacked stop codons and stayed in frame with V and J; all others were non-productive. Following IMGT convention, CDR3 was defined as the stretch from the second conserved V-encoded cysteine up to the conserved J-encoded phenylalanine. The earlier analysis of 500 to 650 of the donors excluded any sequence lacking an unambiguous match to a single V gene segment. An earlier analysis of under 750 of the donors called V segments functional above 56.7% productive rearrangements and segregating when the between-donor standard deviation exceeded 5%. A statistical classification framework was built to diagnose cytomegalovirus status from the catalog of TCR beta chain sequences. A later analysis assigned V and J genes by comparing TCR nucleotide sequences with IMGT/GENE-DB human TR gene sequences. A later analysis assigned CDR3 sequences and most-parsimonious VDJ recombination scenarios with the TCRdist pipeline. A later analysis defined each TCR beta chain by its CDR3 amino acid sequence plus V-gene family, and excluded reads lacking a unique V-gene family. As a way to deal with suspected cross-contamination and a sequencing artifact, a later analysis dropped hundreds of nucleotide sequences that were highly shared and had low generation probability. A later analysis calculated a clonal expansion index for each public chain from normalized within-repertoire ranks of inferred template counts. A later analysis computed generation probabilities with a VDJ recombination model fitted to out-of-frame rearrangements, and checked the results against IGoR. A later analysis scored TCR-TCR, TCR-HLA and TCR-CMV co-occurrence with hypergeometric tests, applying a repertoire-size bias correction to TCR pairs. False discovery rates were estimated in a later analysis by permuting HLA or CMV assignments 20 times. In a later analysis, co-occurring TCRs were grouped with DBSCAN, and TCRdist sequence similarity was added when clustering was performed within HLA-allele-positive subsets. For co-occurrence clustering, repertoires with fewer than 30,000 or more than 120,000 public chains were excluded, along with roughly five repertoires with anomalous nucleotide sharing. This is the immuneACCESS table as TCRdb keeps it, with only in-frame sequences that have V and J called. A part of the clones is gone; compared with another copy, unresolved V genes explain less than half, and the rest is unexplained. V, J and clone size derive from that table, while D and trimming were established from the DNA sequence. The table for this sample lists roughly 120,000 clones; about 72% of them were counted only once. The leading ten clones occupy about 16% of the sample.

Overall results and qualifications from the work: The authors suggested that the approach could potentially be generalized to other disease states and immunological phenotypes. Compared with the approximately 600-donor mean, donors in an Asian-associated ancestry cluster had fewer N-insertions in productive TCRs, according to a later genetic analysis. In a later analysis, HLA-associated TCR beta chains showed more clonal expansion and lower generation probabilities than non-associated chains that were equally common. This cohort had only TCR beta chains sequenced, and the lack of alpha or paired-chain data limited which features could be detected. In a later analysis, several top co-occurrence clusters were reported to appear linked to parvovirus B19, influenza, CMV and Epstein-Barr virus. A group of highly shared sequence variants was considered likely to be a technical artifact of the sequencing pipeline. Specific HLA alleles were associated with roughly 16,000 TCR beta sequences at a false discovery rate of 0.05 in a later analysis. Across donors, most TCR sequences were observed very rarely, whereas some public TCRs were present in many individuals. In both the original and validation cohorts, the classifier was reported to diagnose cytomegalovirus status with high specificity and sensitivity. When HLA alleles, especially DR and DQ, strongly co-occurred, TCR associations were difficult to assign to individual alleles. Linkage disequilibrium might explain the correlated functional status among segregating V segments, but an unknown experimental factor could not be ruled out. V-gene and J-gene trimming of TCR beta chains was associated with a missense DCLRE1C variant in a later genetic analysis, and the association was replicated in an independent cohort. In a later analysis, most CMV-associated TCR beta chains were found to appear HLA-restricted, with HLA associations seemingly driven largely by CMV exposure. Because counts were too low, 15 or so rarely observed V segments, including chromosome 9 orphons, were excluded from the earlier analysis of 587 of the donors. The study gave a list of under 200 TCR beta chains associated with cytomegalovirus. Because HLA typing was unavailable for some donors at each locus, only the typed subset was used in association tests. Immune exposure information for the cohort was limited to CMV serostatus. Because the 87-base-pair reads could not distinguish some IMGT-functional V segments, including TRBV6-2 and TRBV6-3, those segments were excluded. Presence/absence analyses assumed roughly uniform sequencing depth across donors, an assumption that may not hold. Three of the identified cytomegalovirus-associated TCR beta chains were confirmed in vitro to be specific for cytomegalovirus antigens. In an earlier analysis of 500 to 650 of the donors, most TCR beta V segments appeared in productive rearrangements about 90% or about 30% of the time, broadly matching IMGT annotations. A further reported finding was that TCR beta sequences accurately predicted the HLA-A and HLA-B alleles for most subjects in the first cohort. In a later analysis, the rate of TCR association differed among HLA loci, with DRB1 alleles having the most associated TCRs and HLA-C alleles having the fewest.

The cohort comprised some 680 healthy bone marrow donors. Cohort members were all nominally healthy when sampled, although unrecorded immune exposures were likely present. The donor tested CMV seropositive, placing the donor among the 310 or so seropositive members of the cohort. Every donor gave a peripheral blood sample, and the peripheral blood mononuclear cells from that sample were used for TCR beta sequencing. Genomic DNA extraction from the blood cell samples was performed with the Qiagen DNeasy Blood Extraction Kit. This clonotype was obtained from a man aged 50 to 59 in good health and CMV-seropositive. The specimen sequenced was PBMCs. The chain links TRBV6-1 with TRBJ2-7; a tentative D match to TRBD2 spans 6 bases. This receptor carries the CDR3 CASSITSWEQYF. The base sequence is TGTGCCAGCAGTATAACTAGCTGGGAGCAGTACTTC.